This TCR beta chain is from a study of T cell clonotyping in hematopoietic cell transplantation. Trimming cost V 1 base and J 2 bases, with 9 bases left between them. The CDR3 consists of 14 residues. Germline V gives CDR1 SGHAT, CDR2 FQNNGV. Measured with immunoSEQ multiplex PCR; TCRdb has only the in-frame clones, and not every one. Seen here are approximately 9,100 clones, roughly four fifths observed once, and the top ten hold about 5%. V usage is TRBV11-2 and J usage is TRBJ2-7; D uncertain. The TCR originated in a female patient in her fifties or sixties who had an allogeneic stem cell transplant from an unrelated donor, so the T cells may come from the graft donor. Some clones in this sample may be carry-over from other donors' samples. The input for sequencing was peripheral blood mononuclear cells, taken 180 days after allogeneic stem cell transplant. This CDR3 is CASSLGGPTYEQYF. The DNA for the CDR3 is TGTGCCAGCAGCTTAGGCGGTCCAACCTACGAGCAGTACTTC.